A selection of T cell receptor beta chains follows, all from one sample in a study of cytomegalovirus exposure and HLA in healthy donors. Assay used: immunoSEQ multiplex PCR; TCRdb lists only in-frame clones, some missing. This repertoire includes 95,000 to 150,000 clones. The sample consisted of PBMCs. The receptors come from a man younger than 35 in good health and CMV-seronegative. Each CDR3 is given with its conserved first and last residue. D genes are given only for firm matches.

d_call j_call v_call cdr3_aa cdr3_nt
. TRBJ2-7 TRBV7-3 CASSVEESYEQYF TGTGCCAGCAGCGTGGAGGAGTCCTACGAGCAGTACTTC
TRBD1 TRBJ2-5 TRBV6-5 CASSYTGTGDHETQYF TGTGCCAGCAGTTACACCGGGACAGGGGATCACGAGACCCAGTACTTC
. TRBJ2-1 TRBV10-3 CAISESNRVWFF TGTGCCATCAGTGAGTCGAACAGGGTGTGGTTCTTC
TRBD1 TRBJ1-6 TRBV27 CASSLRDRDYSPLHF TGTGCCAGCAGTTTAAGGGACAGGGATTATTCACCCCTCCACTTT
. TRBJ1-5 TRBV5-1 CASSLESMNQPQHF TGCGCCAGCAGCTTGGAGTCTATGAATCAGCCCCAGCATTTT
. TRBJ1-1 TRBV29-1 CSAEILRAFF TGCAGCGCCGAGATTTTAAGAGCTTTCTTT
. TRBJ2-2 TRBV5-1 CASSTGSGELFF TGCGCCAGCAGCACCGGTTCCGGGGAGCTGTTTTTT
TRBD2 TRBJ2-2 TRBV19 CASSKSTGLGGTGELFF TGTGCCAGTAGTAAGAGCACGGGACTAGGGGGGACCGGGGAGCTGTTTTTT
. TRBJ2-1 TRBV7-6 CASSLSGNEQFF TGTGCCAGCAGCTTGAGCGGTAATGAGCAGTTCTTC
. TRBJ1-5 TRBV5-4 CASSYEPGGNQPQHF TGTGCCAGCAGCTACGAGCCAGGGGGCAATCAGCCCCAGCATTTT
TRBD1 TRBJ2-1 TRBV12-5 CASGSGGAPHNEQFF TGTGCTAGTGGTTCAGGGGGAGCCCCCCACAATGAGCAGTTCTTC
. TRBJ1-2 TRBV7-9 CASSLDPRLWGYTF TGTGCCAGCAGCTTAGATCCCAGGCTGTGGGGCTACACCTTC
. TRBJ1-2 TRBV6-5 CASSFGYYGYTF TGTGCCAGCAGTTTCGGTTACTATGGCTACACCTTC
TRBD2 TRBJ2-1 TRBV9 CASSPAGGGYEQFF TGTGCCAGCAGCCCCGCGGGAGGTGGATATGAGCAGTTCTTC
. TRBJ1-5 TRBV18 CASSPTTDSNQPQHF TGTGCCAGCTCACCCACCACAGATAGCAATCAGCCCCAGCATTTT
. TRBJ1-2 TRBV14 CASSQDLTVYGYTF TGTGCCAGCAGCCAAGATCTAACAGTGTATGGCTACACCTTC
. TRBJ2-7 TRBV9 CASSVGTVSYEQYF TGTGCCAGCAGCGTTGGCACAGTCTCCTACGAGCAGTACTTC
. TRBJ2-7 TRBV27 CASSLLGAWGYEQYF TGTGCCAGCAGTTTATTGGGGGCCTGGGGGTACGAGCAGTACTTC
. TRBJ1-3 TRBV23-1 CASSQRGLWGNTIYF TGCGCCAGCAGTCAACGGGGATTGTGGGGAAACACCATATATTTT
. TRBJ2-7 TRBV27 CASSFNAIYEQYF TGTGCCAGCAGTTTTAACGCGATCTACGAGCAGTACTTC
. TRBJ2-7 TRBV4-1 CASSRVLSYEQYF TGCGCCAGCAGCCGCGTCCTCTCCTACGAGCAGTACTTC
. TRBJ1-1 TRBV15 CATSRDPMGGTRTGWAFF TGTGCCACCAGCAGAGATCCCATGGGGGGTACGAGAACCGGATGGGCTTTCTTT
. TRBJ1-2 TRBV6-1 CASSEAGATNYGYTF TGTGCCAGCAGTGAAGCAGGGGCTACTAACTATGGCTACACCTTC
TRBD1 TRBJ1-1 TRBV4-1 CASSQFDRGHTEAFF TGCGCCAGCAGCCAATTTGACAGGGGGCACACTGAAGCTTTCTTT
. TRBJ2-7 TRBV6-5 CASGQRQYEQYF TGTGCCAGCGGACAGCGACAATACGAGCAGTACTTC
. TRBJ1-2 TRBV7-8 CASSESTGYTNYGYTF TGTGCCAGCAGCGAATCGACAGGCTATACGAACTATGGCTACACCTTC
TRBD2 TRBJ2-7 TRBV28 CASSFSTSGRTLNTYEQYF TGTGCCAGCAGTTTCTCCACTAGCGGGAGAACCTTGAACACCTACGAGCAGTACTTC
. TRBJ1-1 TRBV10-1 CASSVGGRTEAFF TGCGCCAGCAGTGTGGGGGGGCGTACTGAAGCTTTCTTT
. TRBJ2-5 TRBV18 CASSPQQETQYF TGTGCCAGCTCACCCCAGCAAGAGACCCAGTACTTC
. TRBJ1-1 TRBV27 CASRWTGGSGAEAFF TGTGCCAGCAGGTGGACGGGCGGTTCGGGGGCTGAAGCTTTCTTT
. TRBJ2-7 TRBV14 CASSQGHGGRREQYF TGTGCCAGCAGCCAAGGCCATGGAGGTAGAAGGGAGCAGTACTTC
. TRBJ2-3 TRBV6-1 CASSEEGTGMDTQYF TGTGCCAGCAGTGAAGAAGGCACAGGGATGGATACGCAGTATTTT
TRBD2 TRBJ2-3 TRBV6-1 CASSVERGSTDTQYF TGTGCCAGCAGTGTAGAGCGGGGCAGCACAGATACGCAGTATTTT
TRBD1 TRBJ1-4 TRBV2 CASSKSGTGGEKLFF TGTGCCAGCAGTAAGTCCGGGACAGGAGGAGAAAAACTGTTTTTT
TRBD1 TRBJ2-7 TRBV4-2 CASSQVPGGSYEQYF TGTGCCAGCAGCCAAGTACCAGGGGGTTCCTACGAGCAGTACTTC
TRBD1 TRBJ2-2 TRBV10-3 CAIKGQGDTGELFF TGTGCCATCAAGGGACAGGGAGACACCGGGGAGCTGTTTTTT
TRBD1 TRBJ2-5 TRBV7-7 CASSRLRGPQETQYF TGTGCTAGCAGCCGACTCAGGGGGCCCCAAGAGACCCAGTACTTC
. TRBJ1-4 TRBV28 CASSLAGRREKLFF TGTGCCAGCAGTTTAGCGGGAAGGAGGGAAAAACTGTTTTTT
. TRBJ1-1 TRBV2 CASSPRAGGGSTEAFF TGTGCCAGCAGTCCTAGGGCAGGAGGAGGGAGCACTGAAGCTTTCTTT
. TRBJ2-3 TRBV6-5 CASTTGIDGTDTQYF TGTGCCAGCACCACAGGGATCGATGGGACAGATACGCAGTATTTT
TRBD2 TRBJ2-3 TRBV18 CASSPTSGGTDTQYF TGTGCCAGCTCACCAACTAGCGGGGGCACAGATACGCAGTATTTT
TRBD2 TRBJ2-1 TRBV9 CASSVFDGRGDEQFF TGTGCCAGCAGCGTATTTGACGGGAGGGGGGATGAGCAGTTCTTC
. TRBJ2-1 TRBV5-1 CASSSLTHNEQFF TGCGCCAGCAGCTCGCTAACCCACAATGAGCAGTTCTTC
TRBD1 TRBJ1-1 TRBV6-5 CASSYRTGQGRTEAFF TGTGCCAGCAGTTACAGGACGGGACAGGGAAGGACTGAAGCTTTCTTT
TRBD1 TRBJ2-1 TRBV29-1 CSVGRDRAYNEQFF TGCAGCGTTGGTAGGGACAGGGCCTACAATGAGCAGTTCTTC
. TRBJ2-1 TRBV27 CASSFSSGSYNEQFF TGTGCCAGCAGTTTTAGTAGCGGAAGTTACAATGAGCAGTTCTTC
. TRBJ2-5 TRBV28 CASSFFSRDQYF TGTGCCAGCAGTTTCTTCTCTCGGGACCAGTACTTC
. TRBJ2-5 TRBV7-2 CASSLAPGHGETQYF TGTGCCAGCAGCTTAGCGCCGGGACATGGAGAGACCCAGTACTTC
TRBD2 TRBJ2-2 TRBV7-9 CASSPQLPSGRVTGELFF TGTGCCAGCAGCCCCCAGCTGCCTAGCGGGAGAGTAACCGGGGAGCTGTTTTTT
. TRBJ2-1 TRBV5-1 CASSPNSGSSYNEQFF TGCGCCAGCAGCCCGAACAGCGGCAGCTCCTACAATGAGCAGTTCTTC
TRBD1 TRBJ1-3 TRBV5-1 CASSSDRLSSGNTIYF TGCGCCAGCAGCTCGGACAGGCTCTCCTCTGGAAACACCATATATTTT
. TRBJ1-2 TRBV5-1 CATRTGTTNYGYTF TGCGCCACCCGAACCGGTACTACTAACTATGGCTACACCTTC
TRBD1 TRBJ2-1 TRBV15 CATSIGQGGFYNEQFF TGTGCCACCAGCATAGGACAGGGAGGATTTTACAATGAGCAGTTCTTC
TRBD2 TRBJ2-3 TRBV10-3 CAAGDYTDTQYF TGTGCCGCTGGGGACTACACAGATACGCAGTATTTT
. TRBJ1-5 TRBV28 CASYTLTGPQHF TGTGCCAGCTACACTTTAACAGGGCCCCAGCATTTT
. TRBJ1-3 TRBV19 CASSSGILSSGNTIYF TGTGCCAGTAGTTCGGGAATCTTGAGCTCTGGAAACACCATATATTTT
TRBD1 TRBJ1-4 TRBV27 CASRLGTGNEKLFF TGTGCCAGTCGCCTCGGGACAGGGAATGAAAAACTGTTTTTT
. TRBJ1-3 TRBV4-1 CASSQEFSGTGNTIYF TGCGCCAGCAGCCAAGAATTTTCGGGTACTGGAAACACCATATATTTT
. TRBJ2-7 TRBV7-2 CASSLARGEQYF TGTGCCAGCAGCTTAGCGCGCGGGGAGCAGTACTTC
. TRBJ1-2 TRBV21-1 CASSWVQEGGYTF TGTGCCAGCAGCTGGGTGCAGGAGGGCGGCTACACCTTC